This T cell receptor beta chain is drawn from a study of technical replicates of blood from several donors. Trimming shortened V by 5 bases and J by 0 bases, and 15 bases separated the two germline ends. The CDR3 has 16 residues. CDR1 is LGHNA, CDR2 YNFKEQ, per germline. Profiled with immunoSEQ multiplex PCR; TCRdb holds only in-frame clones, not every one. The table has about 97,000 clones, roughly 95% seen once; the top ten hold 0.2% to 0.25%. The origin of this receptor is a human donor in good health. The V and J genes are TRBV4-2 and TRBJ2-3; D perhaps matches TRBD1 (6 bases). Sequenced sample: T cells isolated from PBMCs. The CDR3 region is CASSEGGARSTDTQYF. In nucleotides, the CDR3 is TGTGCCAGCAGCGAAGGGGGAGCGAGAAGCACAGATACGCAGTATTTT.